This record looks at one T cell receptor beta chain sequence and its context. Its antigen is not identified. MiXCR, run by TCRdb on the reads, gives a single entry per CDR3 protein. The sample lists some 320,000 distinct CDR3 sequences, 29% occurring once. The record originates from a study of T cell repertoires in cytomegalovirus infection. General study results and limits: Pooled public TCR beta family frequency picked out CMV carriers with the relevant HLA.

V shed 6 bases, J shed 5 bases, and the junction held 8 bases outside the gene matches. This CDR3 has 14 amino acids. From germline, CDR1 is SNHLY and CDR2 FYNNEI. This sequence was found in a human donor in good health (CMV status not recorded). Some clones in this sample may be carry-over from other donors' samples. The sequencing here drew on cultured PBMCs, taken from culture after CMV antigen stimulation. The rearrangement uses TRBV2 and TRBJ2-5, with TRBD2 matching over 8 bases. Here the CDR3 reads CASRGLASVETQYF. The CDR3 bases are TGTGCCAGCAGAGGACTAGCCTCAGTCGAGACCCAGTACTTC.